The clone carrying this TCR beta chain appeared a few times. RNA transcripts yielded amplified TCR beta CDR3 regions. First-round RT-PCR of the TCR CDR3 relied on the HTBI primer set. TCRdb independently ran MiXCR on the multiplex PCR reads; one entry per CDR3 protein. The table lists 690,000 or so distinct CDR3 sequences, about 17% of them singletons. The CDR3 is 15 residues long. V gave up 0 bases and J gave up 4 bases, with 13 bases separating them. From germline, CDR1 is GTSNPN and CDR2 SVGIG (reference sequence). This sample was included in a study of T cells in Graves' hyperthyroidism and ophthalmopathy.

The J gene is TRBJ1-5, the V gene TRBV30; TRBD1 might be the D (6 bases). This receptor was obtained from a woman between 50 and 59 years old with Graves' hyperthyroidism that later progressed to Graves' ophthalmopathy. The specimen sequenced was blood. In nucleotides, the CDR3 is TGTGCCTGGAGTGTAAGTTTGAGGGGGAATCAGCCCCAGCATTTT. Translation: CAWSVSLRGNQPQHF.